The sequence of this T cell receptor beta chain was determined in a study of glioma-infiltrating T cells. Comment on this clonotype: As yet, its antigen is unknown.

V was pared by 4 bases and J by 3 bases, with 15 bases between. The CDR3 sequence is 16 residues long. Germline V gene data show CDR1 as KGHDR and CDR2 as SFDVKD. The iRepertoire nested amplicon-rescue multiplex PCR amplified TCR alpha and beta CDR3s from RNA. One-step reverse transcription and amplification started from around 100-400 ng of tissue mRNA or PBMC total RNA. TCRdb reprocessed the multiplex PCR reads with MiXCR, giving one entry per CDR3 protein. The sample contains under 200,000 distinct CDR3 sequences, 32% of which appear only once. Study findings and constraints: Tissue-blood divergence was below expectation in non-neoplastic patients, above in gliomas.

Sequenced input: glioma tissue, nonneoplastic brain tissue, or PBMCs (not recorded which). The receptor's source is a human donor with low-grade glioma or glioblastoma, undergoing nonglioma brain surgery, or in good health (not recorded which). V is TRBV24-1 and J is TRBJ1-5; D not resolved. For the CDR3, the DNA is TGTGCCACCAGTGAGTCGAGACCGATCCTCAATCAGCCCCAGCATTTT. Protein sequence: CATSESRPILNQPQHF.